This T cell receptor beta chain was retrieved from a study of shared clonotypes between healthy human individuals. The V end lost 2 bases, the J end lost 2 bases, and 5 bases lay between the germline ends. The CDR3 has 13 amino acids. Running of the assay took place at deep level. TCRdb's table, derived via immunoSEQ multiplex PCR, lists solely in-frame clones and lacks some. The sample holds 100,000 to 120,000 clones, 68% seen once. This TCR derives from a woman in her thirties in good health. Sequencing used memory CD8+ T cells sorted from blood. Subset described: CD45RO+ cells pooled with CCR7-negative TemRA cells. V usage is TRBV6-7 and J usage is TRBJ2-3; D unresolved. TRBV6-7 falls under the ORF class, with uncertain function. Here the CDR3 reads CASSYPSTDTQYF. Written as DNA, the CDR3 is TGTGCCAGCAGTTACCCATCCACAGATACGCAGTATTTT.